Sequencing of this T cell receptor beta chain was carried out in a study of cytomegalovirus exposure and HLA in healthy donors. Primers for the PCR totalled 60 Vbeta and 13 Jbeta. Repertoires were generated with immunoSEQ multiplex PCR, while TCRdb's copy carries only in-frame clones and drops some. The repertoire holds roughly 70,000 clones, roughly 79% seen once, with about 5.7% in the top ten. Study results and caveats: 16,951 TCR beta sequences were associated with HLA alleles at 0.05 false discovery rate in a later analysis. Per a later analysis, HLA-associated TCR beta chains showed more clonal expansion than other, equally common TCR beta chains. Later on, analysis showed that most CMV-associated TCR beta chains appeared to be HLA-restricted.

V lost 3 bases to trimming and J lost 16 bases; unmatched junction nucleotides: 13. Per the germline V gene, CDR1 is GTSNPN and CDR2 is SVGIG (reference sequence). The CDR3 contains 13 residues. A word on this clone: Its antigen is not known.

The chain is built from TRBV30 and TRBJ2-1; TRBD2 aligns across 9 bases. Sequencing was carried out using PBMCs. This TCR derives from a man aged 45-65 years in good health and CMV-seronegative. Here the CDR3 DNA reads TGTGCCTGGAGGGGATATAGCGGGGGCTCCCCTTTCTTC. This translates into CAWRGYSGGSPFF.